This TCR beta chain was sequenced during a study of blood T cell repertoires in COVID-19 (dated by TCRdb to between 2020 and 2021). For the study in its entirety: Samples covering the acute and convalescent phases of COVID-19 were provided by collaborators in the United States, Italy and Spain. The prospective study material was composed of cDNA or gDNA derived from T cells, B-cell-depleted T cells, or PBMCs. Deeply sampled blood TCRbeta repertoires from subjects exposed to, actively infected with, or recovered from COVID-19 were included in the dataset. The repertoires were released in a freely available public database meant as a resource for research on the immune response to SARS-CoV-2. The samples were drawn from two sources: the first 160 participants of the ongoing ImmuneRACE study, and 1,000 to 1,500 subjects contributed by 6 global collaborators. Nearly every sample came with metadata listing a de-identified subject ID, COVID-19 status, age in years and sex. Where HLA class I and class II types were available, the types were taken from metadata supplied by the sample provider, not from assay-based typing. Beyond this particular receptor, the publication reports: The amount of clinical and demographic metadata varied by source and participant and was provided uncurated.

In the prospective study, participants were roughly 18 to 100 years old, resided in about two dozen geographic areas of the United States, and were enrolled through a virtual design. To assign participants to cohorts, the prospective study relied on clinical history that participants themselves reported in a screening survey and a study questionnaire. ImmuneRACE Cohort 3 recovered participants were defined by two consecutive negative NP/OP PCR tests, healthcare professional clearance, or symptom resolution. Each participant in the prospective study had whole blood, serum and a nasopharyngeal or oropharyngeal swab collected by mobile phlebotomists. Participants in the prospective study had the option to provide additional blood draws and questionnaires over a 2-month period. Blood samples from the prospective study were shipped frozen or at room temperature prior to DNA extraction. CDR1 and CDR2 are read off the germline V gene as SGHVS and FQNEAQ. The CDR3 spans 13 residues, from the cysteine through the phenylalanine. Only the CDR3 region is kept as DNA, spanning 39 bases read in frame from base 1. V lost 5 bases and J lost 10 bases, and the count of bases not matched to a germline gene is 3.

As to this clone: This clone's antigen is unknown. One base away there is no much larger clone; base qualities are not given.

The immunoSEQ Assay, a bias-controlled multiplex PCR, was used to amplify TCRbeta CDR3 regions from genomic DNA. The study's own analysis went as follows. The number of nucleated cells in each sample was estimated from the amplification of reference gene primers within the assay. Sequence reads were collapsed and filtered to measure the absolute abundance of every unique TCRbeta CDR3 rearrangement. Productive Simpson clonality was computed per sample as the square root of Simpson's diversity index over productive rearrangements. The immuneACCESS repertoire file appears here via TCRdb, limited to in-frame rearrangements. These files lack a portion of the clones; in checked studies, under half of the deficit traces to unresolved V genes, and the cause of the others is not known. Clone size and V and J calls were adopted from that table, with D and trimming inferred from the DNA. This sample comprises about 330,000 clones, approximately 88% of them detected only once. About 5% of the sample lies in the top ten.

This chain joins TRBV7-8 to TRBJ2-1; TRBD2 matches 12 bases in the middle. Material for sequencing was PBMCs or T cells enriched from blood (not recorded which). The receptor was isolated from a man aged 25 to 40 who had recovered from COVID-19. In nucleotide form, the sequence is TGTGCCAGCAGCCAAGGACTAGCGGGGGAGCAGTTCTTC. This gives the protein CASSQGLAGEQFF.